This T cell receptor (beta chain) was sequenced in a study of OX40 agonist ivuxolimab in advanced cancers. Study details: At about 82% male, the cohort had a mean age of 60 years, ranging from roughly 20 to 80.

Profiling relied on immunoSEQ multiplex PCR, and the TCRdb table lists in-frame clones only, not all of them. The sample holds 65,000 to 100,000 clones, about 88% seen once. Study-level findings and limits: Antigen specificity was not determined for the expanded peripheral T cells. Some nonresponders additionally presented with little normalized T-cell clonal expansion.

The timepoints at which blood was sampled were baseline, cycle 4 day 1, and cycle 7 day 1. A note on this clone: Its cognate antigen is unknown.

This TCR was recovered from an adult with an advanced solid tumor such as melanoma, head and neck, liver or kidney cancer. The specimen was CD4+ or CD8+ T cells sorted from blood, collected in a trial of the OX40 agonist ivuxolimab.

In nucleotides, the CDR3 is TGTGCCAGCTCACCAACCGGACATGGGGAGTTAAGCACCATATATTTT. Translated, it gives CASSPTGHGELSTIYF. The chain joins TRBV18 to TRBJ1-3, with a possible D match to TRBD1 (5 bases). Per germline, CDR1 KGHSH and CDR2 LQKENI. V was trimmed by 2 bases and J by 9 bases, leaving 20 bases between them. This CDR3 is built from 16 residues. The full variable domain, its missing parts supplied by reference TRBV18 and TRBJ1-3, is NAGVMQNPRHLVRRRGQEARLRCSPMKGHSHVYWYRQLPEEGLKFMVYLQKENIIDESGMPKERFSAEFPKEGPSILRIQQVVRGDSAAYFCASSPTGHGELSTIYFGEGSWLTVV.